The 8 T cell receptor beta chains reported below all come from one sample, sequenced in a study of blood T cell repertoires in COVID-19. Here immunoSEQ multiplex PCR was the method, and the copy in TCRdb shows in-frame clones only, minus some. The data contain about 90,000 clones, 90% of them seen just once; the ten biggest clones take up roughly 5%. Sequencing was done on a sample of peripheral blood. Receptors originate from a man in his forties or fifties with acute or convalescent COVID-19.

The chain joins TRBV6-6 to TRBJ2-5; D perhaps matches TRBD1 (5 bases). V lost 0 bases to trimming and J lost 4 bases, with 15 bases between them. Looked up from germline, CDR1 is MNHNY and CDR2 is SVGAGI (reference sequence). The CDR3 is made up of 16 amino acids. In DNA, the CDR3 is TGTGCCAGCAGTTACTCTGCAGGGAAGCGTCCAGAGACCCAGTACTTC. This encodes CASSYSAGKRPETQYF.

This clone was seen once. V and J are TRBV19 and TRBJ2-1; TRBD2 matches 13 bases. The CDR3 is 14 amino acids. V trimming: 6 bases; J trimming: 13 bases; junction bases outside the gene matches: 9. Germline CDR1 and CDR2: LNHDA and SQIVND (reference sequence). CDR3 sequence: CASSRGTSGIFQFF. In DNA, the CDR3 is TGTGCCAGTAGCCGCGGGACTAGCGGGATCTTTCAGTTCTTC.

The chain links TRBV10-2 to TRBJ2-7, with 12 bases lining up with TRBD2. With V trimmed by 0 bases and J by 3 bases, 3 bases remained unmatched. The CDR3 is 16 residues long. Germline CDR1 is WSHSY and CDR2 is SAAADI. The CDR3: CASSESGTSGRYEQYF. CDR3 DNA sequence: TGCGCCAGCAGTGAGTCCGGGACTAGCGGGCGCTACGAGCAGTACTTC.

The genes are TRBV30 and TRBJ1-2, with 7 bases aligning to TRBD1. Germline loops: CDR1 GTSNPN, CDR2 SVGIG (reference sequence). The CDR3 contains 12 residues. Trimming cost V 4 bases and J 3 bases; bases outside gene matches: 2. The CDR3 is CAWTRGDYGYTF. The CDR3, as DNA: TGTGCCTGGACCAGGGGGGACTATGGCTACACCTTC. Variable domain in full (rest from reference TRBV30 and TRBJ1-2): SQTIHQWPATLVQPVGSPLSLECTVEGTSNPNLYWYRQAAGRGLQLLFYSVGIGQISSEVPQNLSASRPQDRQFILSSKKLLLSDSGFYLCAWTRGDYGYTFGSGTRLTVV.

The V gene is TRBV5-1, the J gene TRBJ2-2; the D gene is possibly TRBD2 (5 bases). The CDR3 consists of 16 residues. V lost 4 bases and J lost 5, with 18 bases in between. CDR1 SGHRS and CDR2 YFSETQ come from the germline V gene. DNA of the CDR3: TGCGCCAGCAGCCCCGTGAGGGCCTCCGGGACCGGGGAGCTGTTTTTT. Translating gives CASSPVRASGTGELFF.

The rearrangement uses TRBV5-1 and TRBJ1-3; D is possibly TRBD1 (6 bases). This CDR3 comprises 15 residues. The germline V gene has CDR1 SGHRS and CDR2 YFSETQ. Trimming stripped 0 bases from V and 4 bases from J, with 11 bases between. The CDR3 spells CASSLDSGTGNTIYF. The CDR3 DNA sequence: TGCGCCAGCAGCTTGGATTCAGGGACAGGAAACACCATATATTTT.

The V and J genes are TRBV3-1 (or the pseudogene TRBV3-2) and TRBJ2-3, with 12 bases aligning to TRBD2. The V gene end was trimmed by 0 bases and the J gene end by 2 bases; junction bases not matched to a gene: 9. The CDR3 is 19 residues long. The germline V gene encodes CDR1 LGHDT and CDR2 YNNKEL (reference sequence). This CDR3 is CASSQEVYGTSGYTDTQYF. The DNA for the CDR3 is TGTGCCAGCAGCCAAGAAGTCTATGGGACTAGCGGGTACACAGATACGCAGTATTTT.

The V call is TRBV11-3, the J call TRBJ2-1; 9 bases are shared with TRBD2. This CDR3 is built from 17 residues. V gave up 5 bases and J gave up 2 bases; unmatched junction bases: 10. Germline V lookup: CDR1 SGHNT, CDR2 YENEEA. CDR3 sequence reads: CASSPFQSGGTYNEQFF. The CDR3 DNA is TGTGCCAGCAGCCCCTTTCAAAGCGGGGGGACCTACAATGAGCAGTTCTTC.